One and the same sample provided the 23 T cell receptor beta chains below, sequenced in a study of cytomegalovirus exposure and HLA in healthy donors (dated by TCRdb to the late 2010s). The library was made by the immunoSEQ multiplex PCR assay. For the multiplex PCR, a mixture combining 60 forward primers for TCR Vbeta segments and 13 reverse primers for TCR Jbeta segments was used. The immuneACCESS repertoire file appears here via TCRdb, limited to in-frame rearrangements. These files lack a portion of the clones; in checked studies, under half of the deficit traces to unresolved V genes, and the cause of the others is not known. Counted in this sample were about 180,000 clones; under 90% of them appeared once. Of the sample, less than 9% is held by the ten largest clones. The material sequenced was PBMCs. The origin of the receptors is a young man in good health and CMV-seropositive.

This chain connects TRBV19 to TRBJ1-1; no reliable D call. CDR1 is LNHDA and CDR2 is SQIVND in the germline V gene (reference sequence). The CDR3 extends over 13 amino acids. V was cut by 5 bases and J by 2 bases, with 9 bases left in between. CDR3 DNA sequence: TGTGCCAGTAGTCCATATACAAACACTGAAGCTTTCTTT. Protein: CASSPYTNTEAFF.

Here the CDR3 reads CASSELAGQGFADTQYF. CDR3 DNA: TGCGCCAGCAGTGAGTTAGCGGGACAGGGGTTTGCAGATACGCAGTATTTT. The V gene is TRBV10-1, the J gene TRBJ2-3; 10 bases fit TRBD1. The CDR3 has 17 amino acids. With 1 base clipped from V and 4 bases from J, the junction kept 8 bases outside the gene matches. Per germline, CDR1 WNHNN and CDR2 SYGVQD (reference sequence).

The chain links TRBV30 to TRBJ1-5, with D maybe TRBD1 (5 bases). The CDR3 covers 18 residues. The V and J ends lost 7 bases and 3 bases respectively, with 28 bases between them. The V gene's germline CDR1 is GTSNPN and CDR2 SVGIG (reference sequence). The CDR3 loop is CAFTNRRKGDLPNQPQHF. CDR3 sequence (DNA): TGTGCCTTCACGAATAGGCGAAAAGGGGACTTGCCCAATCAGCCCCAGCATTTT.

This clone turned up a few times. The chain uses TRBV9 and TRBJ1-4; 8 bases match TRBD1. The germline V gene has CDR1 SGDLS and CDR2 YYNGEE. The V gene end was trimmed by 4 bases and the J gene end by 7 bases; junction bases not matched to a gene: 9. CDR3 length: 15 amino acids. Here the CDR3 DNA reads TGTGCCAGCAGCCCCTCACAGGGGGTCCCTGAAAAACTGTTTTTT. Its translation is CASSPSQGVPEKLFF.

This clone showed up just once. V is TRBV19 and J is TRBJ2-5; D might be TRBD2 (7 bases). Trimming removed 6 bases from V and 0 bases from J, with 11 bases in between. This CDR3 has 14 residues. Germline V gives CDR1 LNHDA, CDR2 SQIVND (reference sequence). The CDR3 coding sequence is TGTGCCAGTAGAGGGGGGGCGGACCAAGAGACCCAGTACTTC. This gives the protein CASRGGADQETQYF.

This chain uses TRBV28 with TRBJ2-1, with a weak D call TRBD2 (6 bases). Germline-derived CDR1 and CDR2 are MDHEN and SYDVKM. The CDR3 totals 13 residues. Trimming left V 5 bases short and J 10 bases short, with 15 bases between. The CDR3 DNA is TGTGCCAGCAGTGTCCCGGGACTCTTAGAGCAGTTCTTC. It encodes CASSVPGLLEQFF.

The V and J genes are TRBV7-8 and TRBJ2-7, with D possibly TRBD1 on 6 matching bases. The V and J ends lost 2 bases and 4 bases respectively, with 6 bases between them. CDR3 size: 12 residues. The germline CDR1 and CDR2 sequences are SGHVS and FQNEAQ. The CDR3 spells CASSLQGYEQYF. For the CDR3, the DNA is TGTGCCAGCAGCTTACAGGGGTACGAGCAGTACTTC.

This clone appeared a few times. This chain joins TRBV10-3 and TRBJ2-1; 8 bases match TRBD1. V trimming: 8 bases; J trimming: 5 bases; junction bases outside the gene matches: 5. This CDR3 spans 13 amino acids. Per germline, CDR1 ENHRY and CDR2 SYGVKD. CDR3 bases: TGTGCCATCGGGACAGGAGTTGACAATGAGCAGTTCTTC. Amino acids: CAIGTGVDNEQFF.

Only one count was recorded for this clone. The rearrangement links TRBV5-4 to TRBJ2-3; 11 bases are a match to TRBD2. Looked up from germline, CDR1 is SGHNT and CDR2 is YYREEE (reference sequence). Losses at the gene ends were 0 bases for V and 0 bases for J; bases not matched to a gene: 0. The CDR3 is 16 amino acids. CDR3 coding DNA: TGTGCCAGCAGCTTGGGACTAGCGGGGAGCACAGATACGCAGTATTTT. Translated: CASSLGLAGSTDTQYF.

The rearrangement joins TRBV5-8 to TRBJ1-5; possible D gene TRBD1, 6 bases. The V gene lost 5 bases and the J gene lost 7 bases, with 10 bases spanning the gap. Germline CDR1 and CDR2: SGHTS and YDEGEE. The CDR3 is made up of 12 amino acids. The CDR3 bases are TGTGCCAGCAGGGGAGGGGGACAGCCCCAGCATTTT. Translation gives CASRGGGQPQHF.

This clone was seen only once. The chain uses TRBV6-6 and TRBJ2-3; D perhaps matches TRBD2 (6 bases). Germline V gene sequence: CDR1 MNHNY, CDR2 SVGAGI (reference sequence). The CDR3 totals 14 residues. V dropped 4 bases and J dropped 5 bases, with 13 bases sitting between them. The CDR3 DNA reads as TGTGCCAGCAGTTTCCCCTTGGGGGGAGATACGCAGTATTTT. Amino acids: CASSFPLGGDTQYF.

The chain couples TRBV15 to TRBJ1-2, with D possibly matching TRBD1 (5 bases). Germline lookup yields CDR1 LNHNV and CDR2 YYDKDF (reference sequence). Trimming pared 3 bases from V and 6 bases from J, leaving 14 bases between. The CDR3 is 14 residues long. The CDR3 DNA is TGTGCCACCAGCAGTCTCCGGGGGGGGGATGGCTACACCTTC. This codes for CATSSLRGGDGYTF.

On this clone itself: This could be a read error, since a much larger clone is one nucleotide away. The chain couples TRBV7-2 to TRBJ2-5, with 7 bases fitting TRBD2. V shed 3 bases, J shed 5 bases, and the junction held 0 bases outside the gene matches. This CDR3 spans 12 amino acids. CDR1 and CDR2 from the germline V gene are SGHTA and FQGNSA. The CDR3 bases are TGTGCCAGCAGCTTCGGGAGGGAGACCCAGTACTTC. Translation gives CASSFGRETQYF.

This clone has just a few counts. V is TRBV19 and J is TRBJ2-2, with D perhaps matching TRBD1 (6 bases). Trimming took 6 bases from V and 4 from J, leaving 15 bases between them. Germline V gene sequence: CDR1 LNHDA, CDR2 SQIVND (reference sequence). This CDR3 has 15 residues. This chain's CDR3 is CASSANRVSTGELFF. In DNA, the CDR3 is TGTGCCAGTAGCGCGAACAGGGTTAGCACCGGGGAGCTGTTTTTT.

Of note for this clone: One junction end disagrees with the germline gene, perhaps due to a read error. Other DNA sequences in the sample encode the same CDR3. V gene TRBV29-1 combines with J gene TRBJ2-6; D may be TRBD1 (5 bases). The CDR3 is 13 residues long. Germline lookup yields CDR1 SQVTM and CDR2 ANQGSEA. The DNA for the CDR3 is TGCAGCGTGACTCTCTCTGGGGCCAACGTCCTGACCTTC. Protein: CSVTLSGANVLTF.

The V gene is TRBV4-1, the J gene TRBJ2-1; D perhaps matches TRBD1 (5 bases). Germline-derived CDR1 and CDR2 are MGHRA and YSYEKL. Between the trimmed V and J ends, which lost 1 base and 10 bases, there was a span of 14 bases. The CDR3 is 14 amino acids. The CDR3 is CASSQVGRAREQFF. The CDR3 nucleotides are TGCGCCAGCAGCCAAGTCGGCAGGGCGCGAGAGCAGTTCTTC.

This sequence joins TRBV27 and TRBJ1-1, with D possibly TRBD1 on 6 matching bases. V lost 6 bases, J lost 1 base, and 18 bases lay in between. Germline CDR1 is MNHEY and CDR2 is SMNVEV (reference sequence). The CDR3 covers 16 residues. The CDR3 DNA follows: TGTGCCAGCAGGAAAGGGGGGGAAAAGGAGAACACTGAAGCTTTCTTT. Its protein is CASRKGGEKENTEAFF.

This sequence joins TRBV7-2 and TRBJ1-1; D remains unclear. Germline V lookup: CDR1 SGHTA, CDR2 FQGNSA. V dropped 4 bases and J dropped 1 base, with 10 bases sitting between them. The CDR3 consists of 14 residues. CDR3 DNA: TGTGCCAGCAGCTCAATGGCCCAGAACACTGAAGCTTTCTTT. This sequence encodes CASSSMAQNTEAFF. Complete variable domain (other parts from reference TRBV7-2 and TRBJ1-1): GAGVSQSPSNKVTEKGKDVELRCDPISGHTALYWYRQSLGQGLEFLIYFQGNSAPDKSGLPSDRFSAERTGGSVSTLTIQRTQQEDSAVYLCASSSMAQNTEAFFGQGTRLTVV.

This sequence joins TRBV5-1 and TRBJ2-1; TRBD2 is a possible D gene (5 bases). This CDR3 spans 14 amino acids. Germline CDR1 reads SGHRS; CDR2 reads YFSETQ. Trimming pared 0 bases from V and 6 bases from J, leaving 10 bases between. The CDR3 DNA sequence: TGCGCCAGCAGCTTGGACACTAGTTCCAATGAGCAGTTCTTC. Its protein product is CASSLDTSSNEQFF.

Only one count was recorded for this clone. This chain links TRBV27 with TRBJ2-7; D not resolved. V lost 9 bases to trimming and J lost 6 bases, with 21 bases between them. Looked up from germline, CDR1 is MNHEY and CDR2 is SMNVEV (reference sequence). CDR3 size: 14 residues. In DNA, the CDR3 is TGTGCCAGTAGGTTATCCGAAGTTGCAGGCGAGCAGTACTTC. Translated: CASRLSEVAGEQYF.

The genes are TRBV7-9 and TRBJ1-1; perhaps TRBD1 as D (5 bases). V was pared by 6 bases and J by 1 base, with 12 bases between. Germline loops: CDR1 SEHNR, CDR2 FQNEAQ (reference sequence). This CDR3 is built from 14 residues. The CDR3 is CASRIQVQNTEAFF. CDR3 bases: TGTGCCAGCAGAATACAGGTCCAGAACACTGAAGCTTTCTTT.

The rearrangement uses TRBV19 and TRBJ2-7; the D gene is possibly TRBD1 (5 bases). The V and J ends lost 0 bases and 0 bases respectively, with 12 bases between them. The CDR3 runs to 16 residues. Germline assignment: CDR1 LNHDA and CDR2 SQIVND (reference sequence). The CDR3 reads CASSIDGAPTSYEQYF. Here the CDR3 DNA reads TGTGCCAGTAGTATAGATGGGGCACCAACCTCCTACGAGCAGTACTTC.

The chain recombines TRBV6-1 with TRBJ1-6; D may be TRBD1 (5 bases). V lost 1 base and J lost 3, with 7 bases in between. Germline V lookup: CDR1 MNHNS, CDR2 SASEGT. The CDR3 is 15 residues long. The chain's CDR3 is CASSEVGVYNSPLHF. The DNA for the CDR3 is TGTGCCAGCAGTGAAGTAGGGGTCTATAATTCACCCCTCCACTTT.